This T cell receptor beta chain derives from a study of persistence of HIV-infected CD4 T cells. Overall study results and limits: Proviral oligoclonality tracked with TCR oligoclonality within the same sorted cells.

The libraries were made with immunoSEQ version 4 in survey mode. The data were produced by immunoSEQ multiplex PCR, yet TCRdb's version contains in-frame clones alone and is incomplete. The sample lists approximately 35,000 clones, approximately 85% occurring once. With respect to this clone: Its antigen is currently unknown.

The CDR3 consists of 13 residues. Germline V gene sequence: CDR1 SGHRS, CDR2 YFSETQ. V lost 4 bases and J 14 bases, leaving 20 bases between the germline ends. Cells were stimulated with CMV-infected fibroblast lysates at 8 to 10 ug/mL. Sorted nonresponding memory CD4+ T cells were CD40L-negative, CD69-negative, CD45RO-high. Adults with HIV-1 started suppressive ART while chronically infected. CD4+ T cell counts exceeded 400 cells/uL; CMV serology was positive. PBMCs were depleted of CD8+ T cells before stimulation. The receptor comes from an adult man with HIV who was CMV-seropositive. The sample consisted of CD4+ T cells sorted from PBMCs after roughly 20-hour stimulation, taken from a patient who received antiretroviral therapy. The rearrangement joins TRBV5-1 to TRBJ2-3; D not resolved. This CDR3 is CASSPQDTSSRYF. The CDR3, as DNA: TGCGCCAGCAGCCCTCAAGACACCTCTTCTCGGTATTTT.